These 11 T cell receptor beta chains share one sample of origin, sequenced in a study of identical twins. A single record per CDR3 protein comes from TCRdb applying MiXCR to the 5' RACE reads. The repertoire has some 590,000 distinct CDR3 sequences, approximately 9.6% of them found once; the top ten carry 2.5% to 3%. The sample also formed part of further work on yellow fever vaccine responses in identical twins.

Sequencing input: PBMCs. These receptors all come from a woman aged 18-29 years in good health.

The V gene is TRBV11-2, the J gene TRBJ2-3, with TRBD2 matching over 13 bases. The CDR3 consists of 18 residues. Unmatched junction bases numbered 10, after V lost 5 bases and J lost 2 bases. The V gene's germline CDR1 is SGHAT and CDR2 FQNNGV. The CDR3 DNA sequence: TGTGCCAGCAGCGCACTAGGGACTAGCGGGGCCATCACAGATACGCAGTATTTT. This encodes CASSALGTSGAITDTQYF.

The genes are TRBV7-9 and TRBJ2-1; 10 nucleotides line up with TRBD2. V gave up 5 bases and J gave up 4 bases; unmatched junction bases: 11. The length of the CDR3 is 17 residues. Germline-derived CDR1 and CDR2 are SEHNR and FQNEAQ (reference sequence). In nucleotides, the CDR3 is TGTGCCAGCAGCCCCCGGTGGGGGACTAGCGCATACAATGAGCAGTTCTTC. Translated, it gives CASSPRWGTSAYNEQFF. Using reference TRBV7-9 and TRBJ2-1 for the parts outside the CDR3, the full variable domain is DTGVSQNPRHKITKRGQNVTFRCDPISEHNRLYWYRQTLGQGPEFLTYFQNEAQLEKSRLLSDRFSAERPKGSFSTLEIQRTEQGDSAMYLCASSPRWGTSAYNEQFFGPGTRLTVL.

The chain combines TRBV4-3 with TRBJ2-1, with D possibly TRBD1 on 5 matching bases. The V gene lost 0 bases and the J gene lost 7 bases, with 16 bases spanning the gap. The CDR3 is 16 amino acids. Germline values: CDR1 LGHNA, CDR2 YSLEER. The CDR3 DNA follows: TGCGCCAGCAGCCAAGATCGATCGGAAAAGGGGAATGAGCAGTTCTTC. Amino acids: CASSQDRSEKGNEQFF.

V usage is TRBV15 and J usage is TRBJ2-7, with D maybe TRBD2 (5 bases). The V gene's germline CDR1 is LNHNV and CDR2 YYDKDF (reference sequence). The CDR3 extends over 14 amino acids. Trimming took 1 base from V and 3 from J, leaving 10 bases between them. The CDR3 loop is CATSRGTGIYEQYF. CDR3 in DNA: TGTGCCACCAGCAGAGGAACCGGGATCTACGAGCAGTACTTC.

This clonotype was seen only a few times. The J gene is TRBJ1-6, the V gene TRBV9; 9 bases match TRBD1. V dropped 7 bases and J dropped 6; count of bases not matched to a gene: 8. Per germline, CDR1 SGDLS and CDR2 YYNGEE. This CDR3 spans 15 amino acids. Here the CDR3 reads CASRKGTGINSPLHF. CDR3 DNA: TGTGCCAGCCGGAAGGGGACAGGGATTAATTCACCCCTCCACTTT.

This clonotype has ten or more counts. The chain is built from TRBV7-2 and TRBJ2-1, with a tentative D call TRBD1 (6 bases). The CDR3 is 16 residues long. V was pared by 1 base and J by 0 bases, with 10 bases between. Germline V CDR1 and CDR2: SGHTA, FQGNSA. The DNA of the CDR3 is TGTGCCAGCAGCTTAGATGGGACAAGCTCCTACAATGAGCAGTTCTTC. This gives the protein CASSLDGTSSYNEQFF.

The chain combines TRBV7-9 with TRBJ2-7; TRBD1 agrees at 11 bases. Trimming cost V 7 bases and J 2 bases; bases outside gene matches: 4. This CDR3 has 14 residues. The V gene's germline CDR1 is SEHNR and CDR2 FQNEAQ (reference sequence). CDR3 nucleotide sequence: TGTGCCAGCACGGGACAGGGGGGCCCCTACGAGCAGTACTTC. Its protein product is CASTGQGGPYEQYF.

V gene TRBV7-2 combines with J gene TRBJ2-7, with D unclear. This CDR3 has 14 amino acids. Looked up from germline, CDR1 is SGHTA and CDR2 is FQGNSA. The V and J ends lost 2 bases and 3 bases respectively, with 11 bases between them. The CDR3 nucleotides read TGTGCCAGCAGCTTACTGCCGACCGGCTACGAGCAGTACTTC. Translating gives CASSLLPTGYEQYF. The variable domain in full, completed from reference TRBV7-2 and TRBJ2-7, reads GAGVSQSPSNKVTEKGKDVELRCDPISGHTALYWYRQSLGQGLEFLIYFQGNSAPDKSGLPSDRFSAERTGGSVSTLTIQRTQQEDSAVYLCASSLLPTGYEQYFGPGTRLTVT.

The genes are TRBV30 and TRBJ2-1; D not resolved. CDR3 size: 15 residues. The germline gives CDR1 GTSNPN, CDR2 SVGIG (reference sequence). The V gene lost 1 base and the J gene lost 0 bases, with 10 bases spanning the gap. CDR3 in amino acids: CAWSEGSSSYNEQFF. In DNA, the CDR3 is TGTGCCTGGAGTGAGGGCTCGAGCTCCTACAATGAGCAGTTCTTC.

This sequence joins TRBV19 and TRBJ2-3; 7 bases are shared with TRBD2. The CDR3 runs to 16 residues. Germline V CDR1 and CDR2: LNHDA, SQIVND (reference sequence). Trimming took 3 bases from V and 5 from J; bases not matched to a gene: 11. In DNA, the CDR3 is TGTGCCAGTAGTATCCTGTCCCGGGGGGAGGGAGATACGCAGTATTTT. Its protein is CASSILSRGEGDTQYF.

This clonotype was counted at least ten times. The chain has TRBV29-1 and TRBJ2-1; 8 bases are shared with TRBD1. The germline gives CDR1 SQVTM, CDR2 ANQGSEA. Trimming cost V 1 base and J 6 bases; bases outside gene matches: 11. CDR3 size: 16 residues. The CDR3 region is CSVEGGRTGIGNEQFF. CDR3 sequence (DNA): TGCAGCGTTGAAGGGGGGAGGACAGGGATAGGCAATGAGCAGTTCTTC.